This T cell receptor (beta chain) was sequenced for a study of blood T cell repertoires in COVID-19. Data came from immunoSEQ multiplex PCR; TCRdb stores just in-frame clones and leaves some out. The sample contains nearly 90,000 clones, about 91% of which appear only once. Source material: peripheral blood. This sequence was found in a man between 60 and 75 years old with acute or convalescent COVID-19.

The chain's CDR3 is CASSTRQGQQPQHF. The CDR3 DNA reads TGTGCCAGCAGCACCAGACAGGGACAACAGCCCCAGCATTTT. The genes are TRBV7-2 and TRBJ1-5; TRBD1 matches at 7 bases. Looked up from germline, CDR1 is SGHTA and CDR2 is FQGNSA. V lost 5 bases and J lost 7; bases outside the gene matches: 8. The CDR3 totals 14 residues.